These 4 T cell receptor beta chains were sequenced from one sample in a study of OX40 agonist ivuxolimab in advanced cancers. The method behind the library was the immunoSEQ multiplex PCR assay. TCRdb limited this immuneACCESS table to in-frame rearrangements with V and J called. A share of clones is missing; checked studies link under half to unresolved V genes, and the rest is unexplained. For this sample the table gives about 50,000 clones, of which about 81% were detected only once. 7.3% of the sample is in the top ten clones. This material consisted of CD4+ or CD8+ T cells sorted from blood, taken in a trial of the OX40 agonist ivuxolimab. The source is an adult with an advanced solid tumor such as melanoma, head and neck, liver or kidney cancer.

CDR3 amino acids: CASSQQNTEAFF. DNA for the CDR3: TGTGCCAGTAGCCAGCAGAACACTGAAGCTTTCTTT. The chain is built from TRBV19 and TRBJ1-1, with D unresolved. Germline V lookup: CDR1 LNHDA, CDR2 SQIVND (reference sequence). The CDR3 spans 12 residues. Trimming took off 6 bases at V and 1 base at J, with 6 bases between the two ends.

The chain carries TRBV7-6 and TRBJ1-6; no clear D gene. Deletions cut 8 bases from V and 10 bases from J, with 15 bases between. The CDR3 is made up of 13 amino acids. Germline assignment: CDR1 SGHVS and CDR2 FNYEAQ. CDR3 in amino acids: CASRKQTESPLHF. The CDR3 region has the DNA TGTGCCAGCCGGAAACAGACTGAGTCACCCCTCCACTTT.

V and J are TRBV7-7 and TRBJ1-5; 7 positions agree with TRBD1. Losses at the gene ends were 5 bases for V and 4 bases for J; bases not matched to a gene: 14. The CDR3 length is 17 residues. Per germline, CDR1 SSHAT and CDR2 FNYEAQ (reference sequence). The CDR3 DNA reads TGTGCCAGCAGCCCAGGACAGGCAAACCCCCTAAATCAGCCCCAGCATTTT. Protein: CASSPGQANPLNQPQHF.

The chain recombines TRBV21-1 with TRBJ2-3; the listed D gene, TRBD1, was not tested against the DNA. TRBV21-1 has pseudogene status. This CDR3 region has 16 residues. The CDR3 bases are TGTGCCAGCAGCAAGGGACAGGCAGTTTTCACAGATACGCAGTATTTT. Its protein product is CASSKGQAVFTDTQYF.